Detailed here is one TCR beta chain. Its antigen remains undetermined. Qualities for individual bases were not recorded, and no much larger clone is one base off. The data originate from a study of blood T cell repertoires in COVID-19 (dated by TCRdb to the early 2020s). Background for the entire study: Collaborator samples came from the United States, Italy and Spain and covered acute and convalescent phases of COVID-19. A freely available public database, intended as a resource for researchers studying the immune response to SARS-CoV-2, is where the repertoires were released. Subjects who had been exposed to COVID-19, were actively infected with it, or had recovered from it provided the deeply sampled blood TCRbeta repertoires that made up the dataset. Nearly every sample came with metadata listing a de-identified subject ID, COVID-19 status, age in years and sex. The material from the prospective study consisted of cDNA or gDNA derived from T cells, B-cell-depleted T cells, or PBMCs. Samples were obtained from the ongoing ImmuneRACE study (first 160 participants) and from over a thousand subjects provided by 6 global collaborators. Where available, HLA class I and class II types were taken from metadata supplied by the sample provider and were not determined by assay-based typing. General conclusions and limits of the study: How much clinical and demographic metadata was included differed by source and by participant, and the metadata was provided uncurated.

The collaborating institutions used their own protocols to collect whole blood in K2EDTA tubes. For TCRbeta analysis, collaborators shipped samples in one of three forms: frozen whole blood, isolated PBMCs, or DNA extracted from either of those sample types. TCRbeta CDR3 regions were amplified from genomic DNA using the immunoSEQ Assay, a bias-controlled multiplex PCR. The study's own analysis went as follows. The number of nucleated cells in each sample was estimated from the amplification of reference gene primers within the assay. To quantify the absolute abundance of each unique TCRbeta CDR3 rearrangement, sequence reads were collapsed and filtered. Productive Simpson clonality was computed per sample as the square root of Simpson's diversity index over productive rearrangements. The clones in this table, taken by TCRdb from immuneACCESS, are in-frame only. Not every clone is retained; where verified, under half of the shortfall comes from an unresolved V gene, and the cause of the rest is unknown. The V and J calls and clone size were taken over from that table, and D and trimming were inferred from the DNA. Recorded for this sample are roughly 200,000 clones; roughly nine tenths of them occurred a single time. The ten largest clones capture under 3% of the sample.

The TCR sequence derives from a woman under 40 with active or convalescent COVID-19. The specimen sequenced was peripheral blood.

Read as DNA, the sequence is TGTGCCAGCAGCTCGGGACTGTTCGAGGGCAATGAGCAGTTCTTC. Its protein reads: CASSSGLFEGNEQFF. The chain uses TRBV7-9 and TRBJ2-1; TRBD2 is a possible D gene, resting on 6 matching bases. From cysteine to phenylalanine, the CDR3 is 15 amino acids long. The kept DNA is CDR3 alone, 45 bases in frame from the first base. The germline ends are 16 bases apart after V is trimmed by 4 bases and J by 6 bases. In the germline V gene (reference sequence), CDR1 corresponds to SEHNR and CDR2 to FQNEAQ. Here the CDR3 is joined to the reference TRBV7-9 and TRBJ2-1 genes, and the full variable domain is: DTGVSQNPRHKITKRGQNVTFRCDPISEHNRLYWYRQTLGQGPEFLTYFQNEAQLEKSRLLSDRFSAERPKGSFSTLEIQRTEQGDSAMYLCASSSGLFEGNEQFFGPGTRLTVL.